The source of this T cell receptor (beta chain) is a study of T cells in Graves' hyperthyroidism and ophthalmopathy. Study-level results: In the analysis, a 13 V-J model separated ophthalmopathy from stable hyperthyroidism. Onset of ophthalmopathy came a median about 6.5 months after the model predicted it.

TCR beta CDR3 regions were amplified from RNA. During a first-round RT-PCR of the TCR CDR3, the HTBI primer set was used. TCRdb analysed the multiplex PCR reads with MiXCR anew, one entry per CDR3 protein. The table includes 550,000 to 700,000 distinct CDR3 sequences, around 42% detected once. The CDR3 covers 11 residues. Trimming stripped 3 bases from V and 12 bases from J, with 12 bases between. The V gene's germline CDR1 is SGDLS and CDR2 YYNGEE. There are many counts of this clonotype. Antigen: not known. This chain links TRBV9 with TRBJ1-2; D is undetermined. Sequenced material: peripheral blood or thyroid tissue (not recorded which). The clonotype originates from an adult woman with Graves' disease, either hyperthyroidism or ophthalmopathy (not recorded which). The CDR3: CASSATRGHTF. DNA of the CDR3: TGTGCCAGCAGCGCGACCCGTGGTCACACCTTC.